A selection of T cell receptor beta chains follows, all from one sample in a study of OX40 agonist ivuxolimab in advanced cancers. The protocol was immunoSEQ multiplex PCR, while the TCRdb copy is restricted to in-frame clones and leaves out a portion. The sample holds 65,000 to 95,000 clones; more than 80% are singletons and the top ten take around 4.9%. Sample: CD4+ or CD8+ T cells sorted from blood, taken in a trial of the OX40 agonist ivuxolimab. The receptors were sampled from an adult with an advanced solid tumor such as melanoma, head and neck, liver or kidney cancer. The CDR3 runs from the conserved cysteine through the conserved F or W.

TRBJ2-7,TRBV5-6,CASSLARGDLYEQYF
TRBJ1-5,TRBV19,CASSPGERPNQPQHF
TRBJ1-2,TRBV20-1,CSASKERENF
TRBJ2-3,TRBV5-1,CASSFSSHTDTQYF
TRBJ2-1,TRBV5-4,CASSSGLAGGYNEQFF
TRBJ1-3,TRBV2,CASTGQGGNTIYF
TRBJ1-5,TRBV15,CATSRRDREPPQHF
TRBJ2-7,TRBV19,CASSLGPSSGSLPTYEQYF
TRBJ1-5,TRBV19,CASKKSWVGNQPQHF
TRBJ2-7,TRBV20-1,CSAPTHYEQYF
TRBJ2-5,TRBV7-2,CASSRSSGSGETQYF
TRBJ2-7,TRBV30,CAWSSSSYEQYF
TRBJ2-5,TRBV19,CASSNPGGFETQYF
TRBJ2-2,TRBV6-5,CASSYRGTGELFF
TRBJ1-2,TRBV29-1,CSVGGSTNYGYTF
TRBJ2-1,TRBV15,CATSRGPEAEQFF
TRBJ2-3,TRBV11-2,CASSLQQEGTDTQYF
TRBJ1-3,TRBV19,CASSMGGSSGNTIYF
TRBJ2-3,TRBV18,CASSPRHTDTQYF
TRBJ2-6,TRBV5-1,CASSLTAGANVLTF
TRBJ2-7,TRBV5-4,CASSLAGTYEQYF
TRBJ1-6,TRBV30,CAYQGQGMGSPLHF
TRBJ2-1,TRBV7-2,CASSLADVNEQFF
TRBJ1-1,TRBV20-1,CSVAGGTEAFF
TRBJ2-1,TRBV7-2,CASSLRNNEQFF
TRBJ2-1,TRBV21-1,CASSKVSTAFSGVLSCNEQFF
TRBJ2-3,TRBV7-8,CASSLVQGTQYF
TRBJ2-7,TRBV28,CASSLGGSFAYEQYF